This T cell receptor beta chain emerged from a study of T-cell reconstitution after alpha-beta-depleted transplantation in children. This clonotype was observed at least ten times. Its antigen remains unknown. General study findings and limits: Newly generated T cells supplied most T-cell counts and diversity one year post-transplant. In patients about two months after transplant, alpha-beta T cells reportedly arose from several hundred expanded graft clones. Some patients' high day-60 TCRbeta diversity was traced to surviving recipient T cells and thymic progenitors.

Unique molecular identifiers were used in preparing the TCRbeta library. TCRdb fed the PCR reads into MiXCR, producing one record per CDR3 protein. The repertoire consists of under 750,000 distinct CDR3 sequences, with under 25% occurring once and the leading ten covering 14%. The TCR comes from a boy under two years old who had a stem cell transplant for acute myeloid leukemia, so the T cells may come from the graft donor. Source: PBMCs, mostly from graft donor cells, taken 360 days after TCRalphabeta/CD19-depleted stem cell transplant.

CDR3 residues: CSARGSEAGANVLTF. The CDR3 bases are TGCAGTGCTAGGGGGTCGGAGGCTGGGGCCAACGTCCTGACTTTC. J is TRBJ2-6 and V is TRBV20-1, with a possible D match to TRBD2 (5 bases). From germline, CDR1 is DFQATT and CDR2 SNEGSKA (reference sequence). The CDR3 length is 15 residues. V lost 3 bases to trimming and J lost 2 bases, with 11 bases between them.